Shown below are 31 T cell receptor beta chains from a single sample sequenced in a study of post-analysis software for immune sequencing data. Study-level points and caveats: Several TRBV segments occurring more often in patients than controls included TRBV5-6, TRBV5-1 and TRBV20-1.

cDNA libraries for TCR beta contained unique molecular identifiers. Each CDR3 protein gets one entry after TCRdb re-called the PCR reads with MiXCR. Of about 540,000 distinct CDR3 sequences listed, around 34% are singletons. The antigens these receptors bind are not known. The sequencing input was blood. The receptor set was obtained from a girl aged 2-17 years with multiple sclerosis.

V is TRBV11-2 and J is TRBJ1-5; a possible D gene is TRBD1 (6 bases). Germline CDR1 SGHAT, CDR2 FQNNGV. V lost 3 bases to trimming and J lost 2 bases, with 11 bases between them. The CDR3 loop spans 15 amino acids. The CDR3 loop reads CASSFSGEGNQPQHF. CDR3 sequence (DNA): TGTGCCAGCAGCTTTTCAGGGGAAGGCAATCAGCCCCAGCATTTT.

This clonotype was detected ten times or more. This sequence joins TRBV6-6 and TRBJ2-4, with TRBD1 identical over 10 bases. This CDR3 region has 17 residues. Trimming cost V 5 bases and J 6 bases; bases outside gene matches: 13. Looked up from germline, CDR1 is MNHNY and CDR2 is SVGAGI (reference sequence). In nucleotides, the CDR3 is TGTGCCAGCAGTCTCCGGGACAGGGGACAAAGAGGAAACATTCAGTACTTC. The encoded protein is CASSLRDRGQRGNIQYF.

This clonotype was seen many times. This chain joins TRBV29-1 and TRBJ2-1; TRBD1 aligns across 7 bases. Looked up from germline, CDR1 is SQVTM and CDR2 is ANQGSEA. After removal of 4 bases from V and 8 bases from J, the junction contained 14 bases not matched to a gene. This CDR3 has 15 residues. CDR3 sequence: CSVGLQGRGNDEQFF. In DNA, the CDR3 is TGCAGCGTTGGGCTTCAGGGCAGGGGGAATGATGAGCAGTTCTTC.

This clonotype was picked up a small number of times. The rearrangement links TRBV5-1 to TRBJ2-7; D may match TRBD1 or TRBD2 (5 bases each). Trimming removed 4 bases at V and 4 bases at J, with 18 bases between. The germline gives CDR1 SGHRS, CDR2 YFSETQ. The CDR3 runs to 15 residues. The CDR3 loop reads CASSVGQLTGYEQYF. In DNA, the CDR3 is TGCGCCAGCAGCGTGGGGCAGCTAACGGGGTACGAGCAGTACTTC.

The chain is built from TRBV4-1 and TRBJ2-3, with 13 bases fitting TRBD2. The CDR3 length is 20 residues. Looked up from germline, CDR1 is MGHRA and CDR2 is YSYEKL. V gave up 4 bases and J gave up 0 bases; unmatched junction bases: 13. Here the CDR3 reads CASSRSTSGGKGGSTDTQYF. Written as DNA, the CDR3 is TGCGCCAGCAGCCGCTCGACTAGCGGGGGGAAGGGAGGTAGCACAGATACGCAGTATTTT.

There are a few counts of this clonotype. This chain links TRBV5-1 with TRBJ2-1; tentative D call: TRBD2 (6 bases). Deletions cut 2 bases from V and 4 bases from J, with 10 bases between. The germline CDR1 and CDR2 sequences are SGHRS and YFSETQ. The CDR3 is made up of 14 amino acids. The CDR3 DNA reads as TGCGCCAGCAGCTTCCGCGGGATATACAATGAGCAGTTCTTC. It yields the protein CASSFRGIYNEQFF.

This clonotype showed up just a few times. This sequence joins TRBV5-1 and TRBJ2-1; tentatively, D is TRBD1 (6 bases). Trimming shortened V by 4 bases and J by 1 base, and 15 bases separated the two germline ends. The CDR3 runs to 16 residues. Germline CDR1 reads SGHRS; CDR2 reads YFSETQ. The CDR3 bases are TGCGCCAGCAGCCTTCTGACAGGACTTTCCTACAATGAGCAGTTCTTC. Protein: CASSLLTGLSYNEQFF.

The chain joins TRBV4-1 to TRBJ2-7; 7 positions match TRBD2. The V gene end was trimmed by 2 bases and the J gene end by 7 bases; junction bases not matched to a gene: 14. CDR1 and CDR2 (germline): MGHRA, YSYEKL. The CDR3 loop spans 16 amino acids. The CDR3 loop reads CASSQLSSGLYNEQYF. DNA of the CDR3: TGCGCCAGCAGCCAACTATCTAGCGGTCTCTACAATGAGCAGTACTTC.

This clonotype has only a few counts. J is TRBJ2-3 and V is TRBV6-6; 7 bases are shared with TRBD2. This CDR3 is 16 amino acids long. The trim removed 4 bases at V and 2 bases at J, leaving 9 bases unmatched. CDR1 MNHNY and CDR2 SVGAGI come from the germline V gene (reference sequence). The CDR3 spells CASSFKSGIITDTQYF. CDR3 coding DNA: TGTGCCAGCAGTTTCAAAAGCGGGATTATCACAGATACGCAGTATTTT.

The chain has TRBV6-2 or TRBV6-3 and TRBJ2-5; TRBD1 matches 11 bases. The germline gives CDR1 MNHEY, CDR2 SVGEGT. This CDR3 spans 14 amino acids. Germline trimming cut 7 bases from V and 11 bases from J; bases unmatched to any gene: 12. CDR3 amino acids: CASKGQGALSEQYF. The DNA of the CDR3 is TGTGCCAGCAAAGGACAGGGGGCGCTTAGTGAGCAGTACTTC.

V is TRBV14 and J is TRBJ2-4, with TRBD2 identical over 8 bases. Per germline, CDR1 SGHDN and CDR2 FVKESK. CDR3 size: 12 residues. With V trimmed by 3 bases and J by 13 bases, 5 bases remained unmatched. The CDR3 DNA reads TGTGCCAGCAGCCAGCGGGGGGTAGGACAGTACTTC. It yields the protein CASSQRGVGQYF.

The gene calls are TRBV2 and TRBJ2-3; D unresolved. The CDR3 sequence is 14 residues long. Germline CDR1 is SNHLY and CDR2 is FYNNEI. Trimming shortened V by 1 base and J by 3 bases, and 8 bases separated the two germline ends. The CDR3 nucleotides are TGTGCCAGCAGTGAAGGGGATCCAACAGATACGCAGTATTTT. It codes for CASSEGDPTDTQYF.

This clonotype was seen only a few times. The chain joins TRBV4-1 to TRBJ1-6; D is unclear. Looked up from germline, CDR1 is MGHRA and CDR2 is YSYEKL. There are 16 residues in the CDR3. Trimming shortened V by 1 base and J by 10 bases, and 17 bases separated the two germline ends. The CDR3 is CASSQGRVRKESPLHF. CDR3 bases: TGCGCCAGCAGCCAAGGGAGGGTCAGGAAAGAGTCACCCCTCCACTTT.

The chain is built from TRBV6-5 and TRBJ1-2, with a possible D match to TRBD1 (6 bases). V shed 10 bases and J shed 6 bases, with 12 bases lying between them. The CDR3 loop spans 11 amino acids. The V gene's germline CDR1 is MNHEY and CDR2 SVGAGI. The CDR3 here is CATGTGNGYTF. DNA for the CDR3: TGTGCCACGGGAACAGGGAATGGCTACACCTTC.

V and J are TRBV20-1 and TRBJ2-3, with 8 bases that match TRBD2. The CDR3 sequence is 16 residues long. Germline lookup yields CDR1 DFQATT and CDR2 SNEGSKA (reference sequence). The V gene end was trimmed by 5 bases and the J gene end by 2 bases; junction bases not matched to a gene: 12. The CDR3 sequence: CSAPGYIAGTTDTQYF. For the CDR3, the DNA is TGCAGTGCTCCGGGCTACATAGCGGGGACCACAGATACGCAGTATTTT.

This clonotype occurred a few times. The V and J genes are TRBV10-3 and TRBJ2-3, with a weak D call TRBD1 (5 bases). Trimming removed 10 bases at V and 5 bases at J, with 7 bases between. The CDR3 is made up of 10 amino acids. Germline V gene lookup returns CDR1 ENHRY and CDR2 SYGVKD. The CDR3, as DNA: TGTGCCACCAGGGAAGATACGCAGTATTTT. Its translation: CATREDTQYF.

J is TRBJ2-7 and V is TRBV2, with D possibly being TRBD1 (6 bases). The CDR3 runs to 14 residues. V was cut by 7 bases and J by 0 bases, with 13 bases left in between. CDR1 and CDR2 (germline): SNHLY, FYNNEI. The CDR3 DNA is TGTGCCAGCAAAAGACAGGACCTCTCCTACGAGCAGTACTTC. It encodes CASKRQDLSYEQYF.

J is TRBJ2-3 and V is TRBV4-2; maybe TRBD2 (7 bases). The CDR3 spans 16 residues. Trimming left V 3 bases short and J 1 base short, with 14 bases between. Germline assignment: CDR1 LGHNA and CDR2 YNFKEQ. Here the CDR3 DNA reads TGTGCCAGCAGCCATCCGGAGGGGGGGCGCACAGATACGCAGTATTTT. This gives the protein CASSHPEGGRTDTQYF.

This chain uses TRBV7-2 with TRBJ2-5, with 11 bases fitting TRBD1. Germline-derived CDR1 and CDR2 are SGHTA and FQGNSA. This CDR3 comprises 14 residues. V dropped 4 bases and J dropped 11; count of bases not matched to a gene: 9. The CDR3 loop reads CASSSRGTGGEQYF. The CDR3 nucleotides read TGTGCCAGCAGCTCTCGCGGGACAGGGGGTGAGCAGTACTTC.

The sample holds a few counts of this clonotype. The chain employs TRBV29-1 and TRBJ2-3; D possibly corresponds to TRBD2 (6 bases). This CDR3 is 17 amino acids long. The V and J ends lost 6 bases and 2 bases respectively, with 24 bases between them. CDR1 and CDR2 (germline): SQVTM, ANQGSEA. The CDR3 reads CSVGGSSFQPSTDTQYF. Here the CDR3 DNA reads TGCAGCGTGGGGGGTTCGAGCTTCCAGCCGTCCACAGATACGCAGTATTTT.

This clonotype was recorded once. V usage is TRBV10-3 and J usage is TRBJ1-6; 8 nucleotides align to TRBD1. The trim removed 10 bases at V and 7 bases at J, leaving 6 bases unmatched. The CDR3 is made up of 13 amino acids. Germline-derived CDR1 and CDR2 are ENHRY and SYGVKD. The CDR3 nucleotides read TGTGCCAGCTACCGGGACAGGAATTCACCCCTCCACTTT. Its protein is CASYRDRNSPLHF.

This clonotype appeared a few times. The J gene is TRBJ1-3, the V gene TRBV20-1; possibly TRBD1 for D (5 bases). From germline, CDR1 is DFQATT and CDR2 SNEGSKA (reference sequence). With 0 bases removed from V and 3 bases from J, the gap between germline ends came to 15 bases. The CDR3 runs to 16 residues. The CDR3 reads CSARDLGPTLGNTIYF. DNA for the CDR3: TGCAGTGCTAGAGATTTGGGGCCCACTCTTGGAAACACCATATATTTT.

This clonotype was detected ten times or more. This chain joins TRBV7-9 and TRBJ2-1; tentatively, D is TRBD1 or TRBD2 (6 bases each). The CDR3 totals 12 residues. With 7 bases removed from V and 8 bases from J, the gap between germline ends came to 12 bases. Germline V gene sequence: CDR1 SEHNR, CDR2 FQNEAQ (reference sequence). This CDR3 reads CASIRGRDEQFF. The CDR3 DNA reads TGTGCCAGCATTCGGGGGCGGGATGAGCAGTTCTTC. The full variable domain, completed using reference TRBV7-9 and TRBJ2-1, is DTGVSQNPRHKITKRGQNVTFRCDPISEHNRLYWYRQTLGQGPEFLTYFQNEAQLEKSRLLSDRFSAERPKGSFSTLEIQRTEQGDSAMYLCASIRGRDEQFFGPGTRLTVL.

This clonotype was observed a handful of times. The genes are TRBV6-5 and TRBJ1-6; no clear D. V was clipped by 3 bases and J by 7 bases, with 13 bases between them. Germline CDR1 is MNHEY and CDR2 is SVGAGI. This CDR3 comprises 15 residues. The CDR3 nucleotides are TGTGCCAGCAGTTATGGAGGGATGAAGAATTCACCCCTCCACTTT. This gives the protein CASSYGGMKNSPLHF.

CDR3 sequence (DNA): TGCGCCAGCAGCCCAGGGTTTGAGGAAAATCAGCCCCAGCATTTT. Protein: CASSPGFEENQPQHF. The V call is TRBV5-1, the J call TRBJ1-5, with a weak D call TRBD1 (5 bases). The ends were cut back, 4 bases at V and 4 bases at J, with 15 bases in the middle. Germline lookup yields CDR1 SGHRS and CDR2 YFSETQ. The CDR3 is made up of 15 amino acids.

This clonotype was counted only a few times. V gene TRBV6-5 combines with J gene TRBJ2-5; possibly TRBD1 or TRBD2 for D (5 bases each). This CDR3 is 11 amino acids long. Germline CDR1 is MNHEY and CDR2 is SVGAGI. The germline V and J ends were trimmed by 2 bases and 11 bases, with 9 bases remaining between them. As DNA, the CDR3 is TGTGCCAGCAGTTACGTGGGGGAGCAGTACTTC. It specifies CASSYVGEQYF.

This sequence joins TRBV7-7 and TRBJ2-5, with a tentative D call TRBD1 (6 bases). Germline V gene sequence: CDR1 SSHAT, CDR2 FNYEAQ (reference sequence). The CDR3 has 13 residues. V was clipped by 4 bases and J by 5 bases, with 11 bases between them. The CDR3 loop reads CASSYTRGETQYF. The DNA for the CDR3 is TGTGCCAGCAGCTACACAAGGGGGGAGACCCAGTACTTC.

The rearrangement links TRBV7-2 to TRBJ2-4, with TRBD2 matching over 7 bases. Gene TRBJ2-5 matches the end of the DNA better, so the J call may be wrong. The CDR3 is 15 amino acids. The germline gives CDR1 SGHTA, CDR2 FQGNSA. The CDR3 sequence is CASSLVPSGRETQYF. The CDR3 DNA sequence: TGTGCCAGCAGCTTAGTTCCTAGCGGAAGAGAGACCCAGTACTTC.

V gene TRBV20-1 combines with J gene TRBJ2-5; 8 bases map to TRBD1. The CDR3 consists of 14 residues. The germline V gene has CDR1 DFQATT and CDR2 SNEGSKA (reference sequence). V dropped 0 bases and J dropped 11; count of bases not matched to a gene: 11. The CDR3 DNA sequence: TGCAGTGCTAGAGATCCGGACAGGGTCAATGAGCAGTACTTC. Encoded protein: CSARDPDRVNEQYF.

The sample holds a few counts of this clonotype. The V and J genes are TRBV12-3 or TRBV12-4 and TRBJ2-7; no clear D gene. V was shortened by 5 bases and J by 4 bases, with 9 bases between the two germline ends. The CDR3 consists of 12 residues. CDR3 sequence (DNA): TGTGCCAGCAGTGCCCAAAGGTACGAGCAGTACTTC. It is translated as CASSAQRYEQYF.

The table lists this clonotype with a few counts. This chain joins TRBV4-2 and TRBJ2-7; TRBD2 agrees at 13 bases. Gene TRBJ2-5 matches the end of the DNA better, so the J call may be wrong. This CDR3 has 16 residues. CDR1 LGHNA and CDR2 YNFKEQ come from the germline V gene. CDR3 protein: CASSATTSGGQKTQYF. The CDR3 DNA sequence: TGTGCCAGCAGCGCCACGACTAGCGGGGGGCAGAAGACCCAGTACTTC.